A selection of T cell receptor beta chains follows, all from one sample in a study of graft-versus-host responses after intestinal transplantation. Antigen specificity for these receptors is unknown. Sequenced by immunoSEQ multiplex PCR; TCRdb stores in-frame clones only, minus some. The data hold roughly 100,000 clones, with approximately 93% observed a single time. The sample consisted of unstimulated CD8+ T cells sorted from spleen or lymph node cells, taken before intestinal transplant. Source of these receptors: a human donor who received an intestinal transplant. The CDR3 runs from the conserved cysteine through the conserved F or W. D genes are given only for firm matches. Rows may omit the clone size; those that give it use once, few, many or a size class.

abundance: -
j_gene: TRBJ1-5
d_gene: -
v_gene: TRBV4-1
CDR3aa: CASSQVPDYSNQPQHF
CDR3nt: TGCGCCAGCAGCCAAGTCCCGGATTATAGCAATCAGCCCCAGCATTTT

abundance: -
j_gene: TRBJ1-6
d_gene: -
v_gene: TRBV13
CDR3aa: CASSTGGNNLNSPLHF
CDR3nt: TGTGCCAGCAGCACGGGGGGGAACAACCTTAATTCACCCCTCCACTTT

abundance: -
j_gene: TRBJ2-1
d_gene: TRBD1
v_gene: TRBV9
CDR3aa: CASSGSGTGLNEQFF
CDR3nt: TGTGCCAGCAGCGGATCCGGGACAGGGCTCAATGAGCAGTTCTTC

abundance: -
j_gene: TRBJ2-7
d_gene: -
v_gene: TRBV5-1
CDR3aa: CASSLGVPSSYEQYF
CDR3nt: TGCGCCAGCAGCTTGGGGGTGCCCAGCTCCTACGAGCAGTACTTC

abundance: -
j_gene: TRBJ1-4
d_gene: TRBD1
v_gene: TRBV19
CDR3aa: CASSIYRGQGLTNEKLFF
CDR3nt: TGTGCCAGTAGTATATATAGGGGACAGGGTCTAACTAATGAAAAACTGTTTTTT

abundance: -
j_gene: TRBJ1-1
d_gene: -
v_gene: TRBV11-2
CDR3aa: CASSSSRNAEAFF
CDR3nt: TGTGCCAGCAGCTCCTCAAGAAACGCTGAAGCTTTCTTT

abundance: -
j_gene: TRBJ1-3
d_gene: -
v_gene: TRBV4-1
CDR3aa: CASSPAQGVDTIYF
CDR3nt: TGCGCCAGCAGCCCTGCTCAGGGTGTGGACACCATATATTTT

abundance: -
j_gene: TRBJ1-2
d_gene: -
v_gene: TRBV15
CDR3aa: CATSRERDSQLYGYTF
CDR3nt: TGTGCCACCAGCAGAGAACGGGACTCCCAGCTCTATGGCTACACCTTC

abundance: -
j_gene: TRBJ1-5
d_gene: TRBD1
v_gene: TRBV10-2
CDR3aa: CASRPTGNGQPQHF
CDR3nt: TGCGCCAGCAGACCGACAGGGAACGGGCAGCCCCAGCATTTT

abundance: once
j_gene: TRBJ2-1
d_gene: -
v_gene: TRBV14
CDR3aa: CASSQDWDNYNEQFF
CDR3nt: TGTGCCAGCAGCCAAGATTGGGACAATTACAATGAGCAGTTCTTC

abundance: once
j_gene: TRBJ1-2
d_gene: TRBD1
v_gene: TRBV7-9
CDR3aa: CASSIGQGGYTF
CDR3nt: TGTGCCAGCAGCATTGGACAGGGAGGCTACACCTTC

abundance: -
j_gene: TRBJ1-5
d_gene: TRBD1
v_gene: TRBV15
CDR3aa: CATSGGGQIQPQHF
CDR3nt: TGTGCCACCTCCGGCGGGGGACAGATTCAGCCCCAGCATTTT

abundance: -
j_gene: TRBJ1-2
d_gene: -
v_gene: TRBV10-3
CDR3aa: CAITPDSYGYTF
CDR3nt: TGTGCCATCACCCCCGACTCCTATGGCTACACCTTC

abundance: -
j_gene: TRBJ1-1
d_gene: TRBD1
v_gene: TRBV5-6
CDR3aa: CASSTRQGGTEAFF
CDR3nt: TGTGCCAGCAGCACCAGACAGGGGGGCACTGAAGCTTTCTTT

abundance: -
j_gene: TRBJ1-4
d_gene: -
v_gene: TRBV11-2
CDR3aa: CASSLGVFGGANSEKLFF
CDR3nt: TGTGCCAGCAGCTTGGGGGTCTTTGGGGGGGCCAACAGTGAAAAACTGTTTTTT

abundance: -
j_gene: TRBJ2-3
d_gene: -
v_gene: TRBV5-4
CDR3aa: CASSPGATDTQYF
CDR3nt: TGTGCCAGTAGCCCGGGGGCCACAGATACGCAGTATTTT

abundance: -
j_gene: TRBJ1-4
d_gene: -
v_gene: TRBV4-1
CDR3aa: CASSLTATNEKLFF
CDR3nt: TGCGCCAGCAGCCTCACAGCAACTAATGAAAAACTGTTTTTT

abundance: -
j_gene: TRBJ1-1
d_gene: -
v_gene: TRBV4-1
CDR3aa: CASSQGAGPTEAFF
CDR3nt: TGCGCCAGCAGCCAAGGGGCGGGGCCCACTGAAGCTTTCTTT

abundance: -
j_gene: TRBJ1-5
d_gene: -
v_gene: TRBV10-2
CDR3aa: CASSESKAGVGDSNQPQHF
CDR3nt: TGCGCCAGCAGTGAATCGAAGGCAGGGGTCGGGGATAGCAATCAGCCCCAGCATTTT

abundance: once
j_gene: TRBJ1-6
d_gene: -
v_gene: TRBV18
CDR3aa: CASSPTGQRYNSPLHF
CDR3nt: TGTGCCAGCTCACCTACCGGACAGCGATATAATTCACCCCTCCACTTT

abundance: -
j_gene: TRBJ2-5
d_gene: TRBD2
v_gene: TRBV6-1
CDR3aa: CASSLAGGLTQYF
CDR3nt: TGTGCCAGCTCACTAGCGGGGGGATTGACCCAGTACTTC

abundance: -
j_gene: TRBJ1-1
d_gene: TRBD1
v_gene: TRBV9
CDR3aa: CASSASGTDMNTEAFF
CDR3nt: TGTGCCAGCAGCGCCTCCGGGACAGACATGAACACTGAAGCTTTCTTT

abundance: -
j_gene: TRBJ2-1
d_gene: -
v_gene: TRBV2
CDR3aa: CASSVPLGEGYNNEQFF
CDR3nt: TGTGCCAGCAGTGTCCCACTAGGAGAGGGCTACAACAATGAGCAGTTCTTC

abundance: -
j_gene: TRBJ2-5
d_gene: -
v_gene: TRBV13
CDR3aa: CASSLRDLETQYF
CDR3nt: TGTGCCAGCAGCTTACGGGACTTAGAGACCCAGTACTTC

abundance: -
j_gene: TRBJ1-1
d_gene: -
v_gene: TRBV4-2
CDR3aa: CASSPDRHGEAFF
CDR3nt: TGTGCCAGCAGCCCGGATCGACACGGAGAAGCTTTCTTT

abundance: once
j_gene: TRBJ2-1
d_gene: -
v_gene: TRBV6-5
CDR3aa: CASSYRASSEQFF
CDR3nt: TGTGCCAGCAGTTACAGGGCATCCAGTGAGCAGTTCTTC

abundance: -
j_gene: TRBJ1-1
d_gene: -
v_gene: TRBV6-5
CDR3aa: CASSGLVGPEAFF
CDR3nt: TGTGCCAGCAGTGGCTTAGTGGGCCCTGAAGCTTTCTTT

abundance: once
j_gene: TRBJ2-7
d_gene: TRBD1
v_gene: TRBV4-1
CDR3aa: CASSPNRGGYEQYF
CDR3nt: TGCGCCAGCAGCCCTAACAGGGGTGGCTACGAGCAGTACTTC

abundance: -
j_gene: TRBJ1-5
d_gene: -
v_gene: TRBV2
CDR3aa: CASSEGVMSNQPQHF
CDR3nt: TGTGCCAGCAGTGAGGGGGTTATGAGCAATCAGCCCCAGCATTTT

abundance: -
j_gene: TRBJ2-7
d_gene: -
v_gene: TRBV5-4
CDR3aa: CASSFDRSYEQYF
CDR3nt: TGTGCCAGCAGTTTCGACAGGTCCTACGAGCAGTACTTC

abundance: once
j_gene: TRBJ1-3
d_gene: -
v_gene: TRBV9
CDR3aa: CASSTRTDDSGNTIYF
CDR3nt: TGTGCCAGCAGCACCCGGACGGATGACTCTGGAAACACCATATATTTT

abundance: once
j_gene: TRBJ1-5
d_gene: TRBD1
v_gene: TRBV4-2
CDR3aa: CASSHSEGQGNQPQHF
CDR3nt: TGTGCCAGCAGCCATTCTGAGGGACAGGGAAATCAGCCCCAGCATTTT

abundance: -
j_gene: TRBJ2-1
d_gene: TRBD1
v_gene: TRBV5-1
CDR3aa: CASSSPDKDLTGGNEQFF
CDR3nt: TGCGCCAGCAGCTCCCCCGATAAAGACCTGACAGGGGGCAATGAGCAGTTCTTC

abundance: -
j_gene: TRBJ1-2
d_gene: TRBD1
v_gene: TRBV7-9
CDR3aa: CASSPWDRGLEDGYTF
CDR3nt: TGTGCCAGCAGCCCATGGGACAGGGGCCTGGAGGATGGCTACACCTTC

abundance: -
j_gene: TRBJ2-7
d_gene: -
v_gene: TRBV15
CDR3aa: CATSPKDKGLYEQYF
CDR3nt: TGTGCCACCAGCCCCAAGGACAAGGGATTGTACGAGCAGTACTTC

abundance: -
j_gene: TRBJ2-2
d_gene: TRBD2
v_gene: TRBV29-1
CDR3aa: CSVEERGGTTGELFF
CDR3nt: TGCAGCGTTGAAGAGCGGGGGGGCACCACCGGGGAGCTGTTTTTT

abundance: -
j_gene: TRBJ1-2
d_gene: -
v_gene: TRBV27
CDR3aa: CASSSRPQDNPNYGYTF
CDR3nt: TGTGCCAGCTCGAGCCGGCCCCAGGACAACCCTAACTATGGCTACACCTTC

abundance: -
j_gene: TRBJ1-5
d_gene: -
v_gene: TRBV10-2
CDR3aa: CASSRGGQPQHF
CDR3nt: TGCGCCAGCAGCCGAGGGGGTCAGCCCCAGCATTTT

abundance: -
j_gene: TRBJ1-4
d_gene: -
v_gene: TRBV11-2
CDR3aa: CASSLSRGTNEKLFF
CDR3nt: TGTGCCAGCAGCTTATCCAGAGGAACTAATGAAAAACTGTTTTTT

abundance: -
j_gene: TRBJ1-1
d_gene: -
v_gene: TRBV25-1
CDR3aa: CASSALDEEAFF
CDR3nt: TGTGCCAGCAGTGCCCTAGATGAAGAAGCTTTCTTT